Shown below are 30 T cell receptor beta chains from a single sample sequenced in a study of blood T cell repertoires in COVID-19. Only in-frame clones appear in the TCRdb table, and some are missing; sequencing was by immunoSEQ multiplex PCR. Here the sample spans 75,000 to 100,000 clones, under 85% being singletons. The source material was peripheral blood. Source of these receptors: a woman older than 75 with acute or convalescent COVID-19.

The J gene is TRBJ2-2, the V gene TRBV9; D call uncertain. Germline V CDR1 and CDR2: SGDLS, YYNGEE. This CDR3 comprises 14 residues. V gave up 3 bases and J gave up 2 bases, with 8 bases separating them. The CDR3 region has the DNA TGTGCCAGCAGCGCGACTGTAAACACCGGGGAGCTGTTTTTT. This encodes CASSATVNTGELFF.

V gene TRBV5-4 combines with J gene TRBJ2-1, with 10 nucleotides matching TRBD2. Trimming took 2 bases from V and 6 from J; bases not matched to a gene: 2. CDR3 length: 14 residues. Germline assignment: CDR1 SGHNT and CDR2 YYREEE (reference sequence). CDR3 coding DNA: TGTGCCAGCAGCTTCGGGACTAGCGCCAATGAGCAGTTCTTC. Translating gives CASSFGTSANEQFF.

V is TRBV24-1 and J is TRBJ2-7, with 13 bases lining up with TRBD2. This CDR3 region has 14 residues. The junction had 6 bases not matched to a gene; V was cut back by 9 bases and J by 5 bases. In germline, CDR1 is KGHDR, CDR2 SFDVKD. The CDR3 loop is CATGHGLAGDEQYF. The CDR3 DNA follows: TGTGCCACCGGACACGGACTAGCGGGAGACGAGCAGTACTTC.

On this clone itself: This specimen includes other DNA sequences encoding the same CDR3. The DNA for the CDR3 is TGTGCCAGTAGTATACAGGGGGCGAACACCGGGGAGCTGTTTTTT. This gives the protein CASSIQGANTGELFF. The rearrangement links TRBV19 to TRBJ2-2; the match to TRBD1 covers 7 bases. CDR3 length: 15 residues. Germline trimming cut 2 bases from V and 0 bases from J; bases unmatched to any gene: 0. Germline CDR1 LNHDA, CDR2 SQIVND (reference sequence).

V usage is TRBV19 and J usage is TRBJ2-1; TRBD1 agrees at 11 bases. The germline V gene has CDR1 LNHDA and CDR2 SQIVND (reference sequence). The V segment lost 8 bases and the J segment 0 bases; nucleotides outside the gene matches: 0. This CDR3 contains 14 residues. The CDR3 is CASGTGGSYNEQFF. The CDR3 DNA is TGTGCCAGTGGGACAGGGGGCTCCTACAATGAGCAGTTCTTC.

This chain joins TRBV18 and TRBJ1-3; D is perhaps TRBD1 (5 bases). V lost 8 bases, J lost 3 bases, and 11 bases lay in between. Germline CDR1 and CDR2: KGHSH and LQKENI. This CDR3 is 13 amino acids long. CDR3 sequence: CASQGGLGNTIYF. As DNA, the CDR3 is TGTGCCAGCCAGGGAGGCCTTGGAAACACCATATATTTT.

The chain links TRBV6-6 to TRBJ2-7, with D possibly being TRBD1 (6 bases). The CDR3 runs to 13 residues. V was shortened by 4 bases and J by 5 bases, with 12 bases between the two germline ends. Germline values: CDR1 MNHNY, CDR2 SVGAGI (reference sequence). The CDR3 region has the DNA TGTGCCAGCAGTTCAGGGGATGTAAACGAGCAGTACTTC. Translated: CASSSGDVNEQYF.

The V and J genes are TRBV7-9 and TRBJ2-7, with D perhaps TRBD2 (5 bases). Germline V lookup: CDR1 SEHNR, CDR2 FQNEAQ (reference sequence). The ends were cut back, 0 bases at V and 0 bases at J, with 6 bases in the middle. The CDR3 length is 14 residues. CDR3 nucleotides: TGTGCCAGCAGCTTAGCTGGGAGCTCCTACGAGCAGTACTTC. Its translation is CASSLAGSSYEQYF.

V is TRBV5-5 and J is TRBJ1-5; the match to TRBD1 covers 8 bases. CDR1 and CDR2 (germline): SGHKS, YYEKEE (reference sequence). The CDR3 is made up of 19 amino acids. Trimming at V came to 4 bases and at J to 5 bases, leaving 20 bases not matched to a gene. CDR3 sequence reads: CASSRGTDRGKVWDQPQHF. Here the CDR3 DNA reads TGTGCCAGCAGCCGAGGAACTGACAGGGGAAAGGTGTGGGATCAGCCCCAGCATTTT.

The rearrangement uses TRBV18 and TRBJ2-5, with D perhaps matching TRBD2 (5 bases). Trimming took 6 bases from V and 1 from J, leaving 9 bases between them. Germline V gene data show CDR1 as KGHSH and CDR2 as LQKENI. The CDR3 runs to 13 residues. Here the CDR3 reads CASSPGIQETQYF. The CDR3 DNA reads TGTGCCAGCTCCCCCGGGATCCAAGAGACCCAGTACTTC. The full variable domain, completed using reference TRBV18 and TRBJ2-5, is NAGVMQNPRHLVRRRGQEARLRCSPMKGHSHVYWYRQLPEEGLKFMVYLQKENIIDESGMPKERFSAEFPKEGPSILRIQQVVRGDSAAYFCASSPGIQETQYFGPGTRLLVL.

The J gene is TRBJ2-1, the V gene TRBV7-6; no reliable D call. This CDR3 has 14 residues. The germline V gene encodes CDR1 SGHVS and CDR2 FNYEAQ. V lost 5 bases, J lost 8 bases, and 16 bases lay in between. The CDR3 loop is CASSQLPPRDEQFF. For the CDR3, the DNA is TGTGCCAGCAGCCAGCTCCCCCCTAGAGATGAGCAGTTCTTC.

This clone was seen a handful of times. The V call is TRBV7-9, the J call TRBJ1-2; 7 bases map to TRBD1. CDR1 SEHNR and CDR2 FQNEAQ come from the germline V gene (reference sequence). J gave up 6 bases and V 1 base, and 5 bases lay outside the gene matches. The CDR3 has 14 residues. The CDR3 region has the DNA TGTGCCAGCAGCTTAGGGCCAGGGGGGAATGGCTACACCTTC. It specifies CASSLGPGGNGYTF.

The CDR3 here is CASMGTDPYEQYF. The CDR3 DNA follows: TGTGCCAGCATGGGGACAGATCCCTACGAGCAGTACTTC. This chain joins TRBV28 and TRBJ2-7; 7 bases match TRBD1. Germline CDR1 is MDHEN and CDR2 is SYDVKM. The CDR3 sequence is 13 residues long. Trimming cost V 7 bases and J 2 bases; bases outside gene matches: 5.

The chain recombines TRBV7-2 with TRBJ2-7, with unresolved D. CDR3 length: 12 residues. Germline CDR1 SGHTA, CDR2 FQGNSA. V dropped 4 bases and J dropped 5 bases, with 9 bases sitting between them. In DNA, the CDR3 is TGTGCCAGCAGCTCACCTTCGGACGAGCAGTACTTC. Translated: CASSSPSDEQYF.

The chain carries TRBV27 and TRBJ1-6, with D possibly TRBD1 on 5 matching bases. The V and J ends lost 1 base and 8 bases respectively, with 12 bases between them. This CDR3 region has 15 residues. Germline V gives CDR1 MNHEY, CDR2 SMNVEV (reference sequence). CDR3 residues: CASSLWVGVDSPLHF. The CDR3 nucleotides are TGTGCCAGCAGTTTATGGGTAGGGGTGGATTCACCCCTCCACTTT.

J is TRBJ2-3 and V is TRBV7-3; TRBD1 agrees at 8 bases. V lost 3 bases to trimming and J lost 13 bases; unmatched junction nucleotides: 9. The CDR3 sequence is 13 residues long. In germline, CDR1 is SGHTA, CDR2 FQGTGA. CDR3 residues: CASSLGPATGEYF. The CDR3, as DNA: TGTGCCAGCAGCTTGGGTCCAGCGACAGGGGAGTATTTT.

The V gene is TRBV18, the J gene TRBJ2-5, with 9 bases fitting TRBD1. The V gene's germline CDR1 is KGHSH and CDR2 LQKENI. The CDR3 covers 14 residues. Trimming removed 1 base from V and 7 bases from J; junction bases left unmatched: 4. The CDR3 DNA reads TGTGCCAGCTCACCACAACAGGGGGCCGGGACCCAGTACTTC. This codes for CASSPQQGAGTQYF.

This clone showed up just once. This chain joins TRBV11-3 and TRBJ1-1; TRBD1 matches at 10 bases. The CDR3 runs 15 residues. The germline gives CDR1 SGHNT, CDR2 YENEEA. The ends lost 5 bases at V and 6 bases at J; junction bases unmatched: 9. CDR3 sequence (DNA): TGTGCCAGCAGCGGGGGACAGGGGAAAACTTCTGAAGCTTTCTTT. It translates to CASSGGQGKTSEAFF.

This clone was picked up a small number of times. V is TRBV11-3 and J is TRBJ2-3; D gene uncertain. V shed 0 bases and J shed 0 bases, with 4 bases lying between them. In germline, CDR1 is SGHNT, CDR2 YENEEA. This CDR3 contains 14 residues. CDR3 nucleotides: TGTGCCAGCAGCTTAGACCCGAGCACAGATACGCAGTATTTT. This translates into CASSLDPSTDTQYF.

This sequence joins TRBV28 and TRBJ1-2; perhaps TRBD1 as D (6 bases). V lost 9 bases, J lost 0 bases, and 11 bases lay in between. This CDR3 is built from 13 residues. The germline CDR1 and CDR2 sequences are MDHEN and SYDVKM. The CDR3 region is CASRQDPNYGYTF. The CDR3 bases are TGTGCCAGTAGACAGGACCCTAACTATGGCTACACCTTC.

The CDR3 DNA is TGTGCCAGTAGTATGGAACAGGGCCAGCCCCAGCATTTT. Translation gives CASSMEQGQPQHF. The V and J genes are TRBV19 and TRBJ1-5; perhaps TRBD1 as D (6 bases). Germline CDR1 is LNHDA and CDR2 is SQIVND (reference sequence). Trimming left V 3 bases short and J 7 bases short, with 10 bases between. The CDR3 sequence is 13 residues long.

The sample holds a few counts of this clone. V gene TRBV2 combines with J gene TRBJ1-5; 8 nucleotides agree with TRBD1. V lost 6 bases to trimming and J lost 6 bases; unmatched junction nucleotides: 4. This CDR3 has 13 residues. Per germline, CDR1 SNHLY and CDR2 FYNNEI. CDR3 region: CASRGQGGQPQHF. CDR3 in DNA: TGTGCCAGCAGAGGACAGGGAGGTCAGCCCCAGCATTTT.

The chain is built from TRBV13 and TRBJ2-1; tentative D call: TRBD2 (5 bases). Trimming removed 6 bases at V and 9 bases at J, with 21 bases between. Germline lookup yields CDR1 PRHDT and CDR2 FYEKMQ (reference sequence). There are 15 residues in the CDR3. CDR3 DNA sequence: TGTGCCAGCAGTACCCCCGTGGATGGCCGGGGTGAGCAGTTCTTC. Encoded protein: CASSTPVDGRGEQFF.

The chain has TRBV5-1 and TRBJ2-5, with D perhaps matching TRBD2 (6 bases). The CDR3 contains 14 residues. V lost 2 bases to trimming and J lost 5 bases, with 13 bases between them. Germline loops: CDR1 SGHRS, CDR2 YFSETQ. CDR3 sequence reads: CASSFSSGSETQYF. The CDR3, as DNA: TGCGCCAGCAGCTTCTCTTCCGGGAGCGAGACCCAGTACTTC.

The chain combines TRBV7-3 with TRBJ2-5, with 12 bases identical to TRBD1. The V segment lost 1 base and the J segment 5 bases; nucleotides outside the gene matches: 5. CDR1 is SGHTA and CDR2 is FQGTGA in the germline V gene. There are 16 residues in the CDR3. CDR3: CASSLKGQGAWETQYF. CDR3 DNA: TGTGCCAGCAGCTTAAAGGGACAGGGGGCGTGGGAGACCCAGTACTTC.

The chain carries TRBV2 and TRBJ1-3; D not resolved. The V end was cut by 5 bases, the J end by 0 bases, with 11 bases between. The germline gives CDR1 SNHLY, CDR2 FYNNEI. The CDR3 has 15 residues. In DNA, the CDR3 is TGTGCCAGCAGTCCAAACCTATTCTCTGGAAACACCATATATTTT. Protein: CASSPNLFSGNTIYF.

The chain couples TRBV27 to TRBJ2-1; 7 bases are shared with TRBD2. Germline trimming cut 2 bases from V and 8 bases from J; bases unmatched to any gene: 9. This CDR3 has 15 amino acids. CDR1 is MNHEY, CDR2 SMNVEV, per germline (reference sequence). CDR3 in amino acids: CASSLMRETRDEQFF. CDR3 DNA: TGTGCCAGCAGTTTAATGCGGGAGACCAGAGATGAGCAGTTCTTC.

The chain couples TRBV5-5 to TRBJ2-7; no definite D call. There are 14 residues in the CDR3. V lost 1 base to trimming and J lost 2 bases, with 10 bases between them. The germline CDR1 and CDR2 sequences are SGHKS and YYEKEE (reference sequence). This chain's CDR3 is CASSLIREPYEQYF. As DNA, the CDR3 is TGTGCCAGCAGCTTGATCCGAGAGCCCTACGAGCAGTACTTC.

This clone was seen a few times. The CDR3 loop is CASSIGGRVDTQYF. The CDR3 bases are TGTGCCAGTAGTATAGGGGGCCGCGTAGATACGCAGTATTTT. The chain combines TRBV19 with TRBJ2-3; TRBD1 might be the D (5 bases). CDR3 size: 14 residues. The germline V gene has CDR1 LNHDA and CDR2 SQIVND (reference sequence). Deletions cut 1 base from V and 5 bases from J, with 10 bases between.

The chain recombines TRBV12-3 or TRBV12-4 with TRBJ2-7; 9 bases line up with TRBD2. V lost 8 bases and J lost 4; bases outside the gene matches: 6. CDR3 length equals 13 residues. The CDR3 DNA reads as TGTGCCAGCCGAGCGGGAGGCCCTTACGAGCAGTACTTC. It translates to CASRAGGPYEQYF.